Following are 16 T cell receptor beta chains from one sample sequenced in a study of Ad26.COV2.S vaccination and SARS-CoV-2 variants. Sequencing was performed with immunoSEQ multiplex PCR; in TCRdb, only in-frame clones are kept and a portion is missing. The sample contains approximately 360,000 clones, roughly 80% of which appear only once. Sample treatment: about 20 received Ad26.COV2.S at low or high dose, single or two shots; several received placebo; per-sample allocation not given. Specimens were obtained on day 63 following the first vaccine or placebo injection. Sample: peripheral blood, taken in a trial of Ad26.COV2.S vaccine versus placebo. The receptors here all came from a person aged 18-65 years who received the Ad26.COV2.S COVID-19 vaccine or a placebo.

The V call is TRBV24-1, the J call TRBJ2-6; no clear D gene. The CDR3 loop spans 17 amino acids. Between the trimmed V and J ends, which lost 5 bases and 0 bases, there was a span of 13 bases. Germline loops: CDR1 KGHDR, CDR2 SFDVKD. CDR3 residues: CATSVKSAASGANVLTF. The CDR3 region has the DNA TGTGCCACCAGTGTGAAATCCGCTGCCTCTGGGGCCAACGTCCTGACTTTC.

V gene TRBV7-9 combines with J gene TRBJ1-1; TRBD1 is a possible D gene (5 bases). Germline CDR1 SEHNR, CDR2 FQNEAQ (reference sequence). The CDR3 has 14 residues. CDR3 coding DNA: TGTGCTACCCGGGGGGGAGGAATGAACACTGAAGCTTTCTTT. This encodes CATRGGGMNTEAFF. The complete variable domain, with remaining parts taken from reference TRBV7-9 and TRBJ1-1, reads DTGVSQNPRHKITKRGQNVTFRCDPISEHNRLYWYRQTLGQGPEFLTYFQNEAQLEKSRLLSDRFSAERPKGSFSTLEIQRTEQGDSAMYLCATRGGGMNTEAFFGQGTRLTVV.

The chain has TRBV10-3 and TRBJ1-2; D perhaps matches TRBD1 (6 bases). In germline, CDR1 is ENHRY, CDR2 SYGVKD. The V end lost 3 bases, the J end lost 3 bases, and 17 bases lay between the germline ends. The CDR3 length is 16 residues. The CDR3 spells CAISDDFGRTDYGYTF. The DNA of the CDR3 is TGTGCCATCAGTGATGATTTTGGCAGGACAGACTATGGCTACACCTTC.

This clone was observed a few times. The chain employs TRBV18 and TRBJ1-2, with D unclear. The V and J ends lost 1 base and 4 bases respectively, with 13 bases between them. CDR1 is KGHSH and CDR2 is LQKENI in the germline V gene. This CDR3 has 15 amino acids. The CDR3 region is CASSPLLTDTYGYTF. DNA for the CDR3: TGTGCCAGCTCACCACTTCTTACAGATACCTATGGCTACACCTTC. Variable domain in full (rest from reference TRBV18 and TRBJ1-2): NAGVMQNPRHLVRRRGQEARLRCSPMKGHSHVYWYRQLPEEGLKFMVYLQKENIIDESGMPKERFSAEFPKEGPSILRIQQVVRGDSAAYFCASSPLLTDTYGYTFGSGTRLTVV.

This clone was picked up one time. This sequence joins TRBV29-1 and TRBJ1-4, with TRBD1 identical over 7 bases. CDR1 is SQVTM and CDR2 is ANQGSEA in the germline V gene. J lost 8 bases, V lost 4 bases, and 7 bases had no gene match. The CDR3 spans 13 residues. CDR3: CSVGRLQGEKLFF. DNA of the CDR3: TGCAGCGTTGGCCGCCTACAGGGGGAAAAACTGTTTTTT.

The chain is built from TRBV21-1 and TRBJ1-1. TRBV21-1 constitutes a pseudogene. This CDR3 is 12 amino acids long. CDR3 sequence reads: CASSRGRPEAFF. CDR3 nucleotides: TGTGCCAGCTCCCGGGGGCGCCCTGAAGCTTTCTTT.

V gene TRBV7-8 combines with J gene TRBJ1-1; the match to TRBD1 covers 8 bases. This CDR3 comprises 14 residues. Germline CDR1 and CDR2: SGHVS and FQNEAQ. After removal of 8 bases from V and 1 base from J, the junction contained 6 bases not matched to a gene. CDR3 protein: CASATGTGNTEAFF. DNA for the CDR3: TGTGCCAGCGCCACTGGGACAGGGAACACTGAAGCTTTCTTT.

This clone was detected a few times. This chain joins TRBV4-1 and TRBJ1-1; 7 positions agree with TRBD1. Germline CDR1 MGHRA, CDR2 YSYEKL. This CDR3 spans 18 amino acids. V dropped 0 bases and J dropped 0; count of bases not matched to a gene: 10. CDR3 coding DNA: TGCGCCAGCAGCCAAGATTCACCGGGACAGCACTTGAACACTGAAGCTTTCTTT. It is translated as CASSQDSPGQHLNTEAFF.

This clone occurred a few times. The rearrangement joins TRBV7-2 to TRBJ1-2; 7 bases are a match to TRBD1. This CDR3 spans 14 amino acids. Unmatched junction bases numbered 6, after V lost 4 bases and J lost 4 bases. Per germline, CDR1 SGHTA and CDR2 FQGNSA. The CDR3 sequence is CASSSRQGRYGYTF. The CDR3 nucleotides read TGTGCCAGCAGCTCCCGACAGGGACGCTATGGCTACACCTTC.

The chain carries TRBV6-5 and TRBJ2-1; TRBD2 agrees at 10 bases. CDR1 is MNHEY, CDR2 SVGAGI, per germline. V was pared by 7 bases and J by 5 bases, with 8 bases of the junction left unmatched. There are 15 residues in the CDR3. CDR3 loop: CASTTAGGRHNEQFF. DNA for the CDR3: TGTGCCAGCACCACAGCGGGAGGGAGACACAATGAGCAGTTCTTC.

The chain combines TRBV23-1 with TRBJ1-3; D unresolved. TRBV23-1 is an ORF for which the function is uncertain. With 11 bases removed from V and 0 bases from J, the gap between germline ends came to 17 bases. The CDR3 spans 15 residues. The CDR3, as DNA: TGCGCCGGGAGCGACGTCTCGAGCTCTGGAAACACCATATATTTT. Protein sequence: CAGSDVSSSGNTIYF.

The chain employs TRBV19 and TRBJ2-5; D unclear. Germline V gene lookup returns CDR1 LNHDA and CDR2 SQIVND (reference sequence). Trimming removed 5 bases from V and 5 bases from J, with 18 bases in between. This CDR3 is built from 15 residues. CDR3 protein: CASSRRSRPGETQYF. The CDR3 bases are TGTGCCAGTAGTCGTCGGAGCAGGCCTGGGGAGACCCAGTACTTC.

V usage is TRBV18 and J usage is TRBJ1-2; tentative D call: TRBD1 (5 bases). Germline lookup yields CDR1 KGHSH and CDR2 LQKENI. V dropped 4 bases and J dropped 2 bases, with 14 bases sitting between them. CDR3 length: 15 amino acids. CDR3 loop: CASSQPGSGNYGYTF. The DNA for the CDR3 is TGTGCCAGCTCACAACCAGGGTCAGGAAACTATGGCTACACCTTC.

This chain connects TRBV15 to TRBJ1-4; D is undetermined. Germline lookup yields CDR1 LNHNV and CDR2 YYDKDF (reference sequence). This CDR3 is 17 amino acids long. V was pared by 1 base and J by 7 bases, with 19 bases between. The CDR3 nucleotides are TGTGCCACCAGCAGAGGTTTAACCGGGGATATTGGTGAAAAACTGTTTTTT. This translates into CATSRGLTGDIGEKLFF.

The chain is built from TRBV10-2 and TRBJ2-1, with 8 bases matching TRBD2. The length of the CDR3 is 15 residues. CDR1 WSHSY and CDR2 SAAADI come from the germline V gene. V shed 6 bases, J shed 0 bases, and the junction held 4 bases outside the gene matches. CDR3 protein: CASSPSGSSYNEQFF. As DNA, the CDR3 is TGCGCCAGCAGCCCCAGCGGGAGCTCCTACAATGAGCAGTTCTTC.

The rearrangement uses TRBV3-1 (or the pseudogene TRBV3-2) and TRBJ1-1, with D possibly matching TRBD1 (5 bases). V gave up 1 base and J gave up 1 base, with 7 bases separating them. Per germline, CDR1 LGHDT and CDR2 YNNKEL (reference sequence). The CDR3 is made up of 14 amino acids. CDR3 nucleotide sequence: TGTGCCAGCAGCCAAGGGGGGAGGAACACTGAAGCTTTCTTT. Protein sequence: CASSQGGRNTEAFF.